This T cell receptor beta chain was recorded in a study of control samples from healthy donors and cancer patients. Clones were read by immunoSEQ multiplex PCR, and TCRdb kept only the in-frame ones, dropping some. The sample holds approximately 86,000 clones, 80% to 95% seen once. The germline gives CDR1 LNHDA, CDR2 SQIVND (reference sequence). This CDR3 region has 13 residues. V shed 9 bases and J shed 6 bases, with 18 bases lying between them. This clonotype was sampled from a woman in her thirties in good health. Sequencing was done on a sample of blood. The chain recombines TRBV19 with TRBJ2-7, with D perhaps being TRBD1 or TRBD2 (5 bases each). The CDR3 reads CASAPGPRSEQYF. For the CDR3, the DNA is TGTGCCAGCGCTCCGGGACCAAGATCCGAGCAGTACTTC. Together with reference TRBV19 and TRBJ2-7, the CDR3 gives the full variable domain: DGGITQSPKYLFRKEGQNVTLSCEQNLNHDAMYWYRQDPGQGLRLIYYSQIVNDFQKGDIAEGYSVSREKKESFPLTVTSAQKNPTAFYLCASAPGPRSEQYFGPGTRLTVT.